These 26 T cell receptor beta chains were all obtained from the same sample, sequenced in a study of T cells in Graves' hyperthyroidism and ophthalmopathy. RNA transcripts yielded amplified TCR beta CDR3 regions. During a first-round RT-PCR of the TCR CDR3, the HTBI primer set was used. MiXCR, run by TCRdb on the multiplex PCR reads, gives a single entry per CDR3 protein. The sample records hundreds of thousands of distinct CDR3 sequences, roughly 14% being singletons. The sample consisted of blood. These receptors came from a woman aged 40 to 50 with Graves' ophthalmopathy.

For this clonotype: A single base separates this from a much larger clone, so it may be a read error. The CDR3 spells CASSQGTRAMDTEAFF. The CDR3 region has the DNA TGTGCCAGCAGCCAGGGGACAAGAGCTATGGACACTGAAGCTTTCTTT. The chain couples TRBV5-6 to TRBJ1-1, with a possible D match to TRBD1 (6 bases). The germline gives CDR1 SGHDT, CDR2 YYEEEE. Between the trimmed V and J ends, which lost 4 bases and 3 bases, there was a span of 19 bases. The CDR3 sequence is 16 residues long.

This clonotype was picked up a small number of times. The CDR3 loop is CASSYDWSARELFF. In nucleotides, the CDR3 is TGTGCCAGCAGTTACGATTGGTCAGCCCGGGAGCTGTTTTTT. This sequence joins TRBV6-5 and TRBJ2-2; D remains ambiguous. Germline-derived CDR1 and CDR2 are MNHEY and SVGAGI. The CDR3 covers 14 residues. Trimming pared 2 bases from V and 9 bases from J, leaving 13 bases between.

This clonotype was seen many times. The V gene is TRBV30, the J gene TRBJ2-2, with no clear D. Trimming pared 2 bases from V and 3 bases from J, leaving 7 bases between. CDR1 is GTSNPN, CDR2 SVGIG, per germline (reference sequence). This CDR3 is 13 amino acids long. For the CDR3, the DNA is TGTGCCTGGAGTTGGACCGACACCGGGGAGCTGTTTTTT. It encodes CAWSWTDTGELFF.

This clonotype was seen many times. The chain uses TRBV10-1 and TRBJ2-7; D may match TRBD1 or TRBD2 (5 bases each). The CDR3 is 15 amino acids. The V gene lost 5 bases and the J gene lost 1 base, with 15 bases spanning the gap. Germline CDR1 reads WNHNN; CDR2 reads SYGVQD (reference sequence). The CDR3 is CASSRHSGGSYEQYF. Written as DNA, the CDR3 is TGCGCCAGCAGTCGTCACAGTGGGGGATCCTACGAGCAGTACTTC.

The V call is TRBV30, the J call TRBJ2-5, with 10 bases fitting TRBD1. The CDR3 covers 12 residues. Germline CDR1 and CDR2: GTSNPN and SVGIG (reference sequence). The V and J ends lost 6 bases and 7 bases, in that order; junction bases with no gene match: 5. The CDR3 loop reads CACGQGGGTQYF. CDR3 DNA: TGTGCCTGCGGACAGGGGGGAGGGACCCAGTACTTC. Variable domain in full (rest from reference TRBV30 and TRBJ2-5): SQTIHQWPATLVQPVGSPLSLECTVEGTSNPNLYWYRQAAGRGLQLLFYSVGIGQISSEVPQNLSASRPQDRQFILSSKKLLLSDSGFYLCACGQGGGTQYFGPGTRLLVL.

This clonotype was observed at least ten times. The chain joins TRBV15 to TRBJ2-2, with D possibly TRBD2 on 5 matching bases. Germline-derived CDR1 and CDR2 are LNHNV and YYDKDF (reference sequence). CDR3 length: 13 residues. V dropped 0 bases and J dropped 9 bases, with 8 bases sitting between them. The CDR3 bases are TGTGCCACCAGCAGAGATCCGGGGAGGGAGCTGTTTTTT. Residues: CATSRDPGRELFF.

This clonotype appeared many times. This chain connects TRBV6-2 or TRBV6-3 to TRBJ2-5; D possibly uses TRBD1 or TRBD2 (5 bases each). Germline-derived CDR1 and CDR2 are MNHEY and SVGEGT. The CDR3 runs 15 residues. V was cut by 10 bases and J by 1 base, with 19 bases left in between. DNA for the CDR3: TGTGCCACCTCGGGACGCCGGAAAGCCCAAGAGACCCAGTACTTC. This encodes CATSGRRKAQETQYF.

This clonotype was seen ten or more times. This sequence joins TRBV12-3 or TRBV12-4 and TRBJ2-5; 7 bases map to TRBD2. The CDR3 extends over 14 amino acids. V lost 5 bases, J lost 2 bases, and 5 bases stayed unmatched. CDR3 bases: TGTGCCAGCAGTATAAGACTAGCACAAGAGACCCAGTACTTC. Protein product: CASSIRLAQETQYF.

Many counts were recorded for this clonotype. V and J are TRBV19 and TRBJ2-5; the D is unclear. The CDR3 runs 16 residues. With 3 bases removed from V and 4 bases from J, the gap between germline ends came to 18 bases. In germline, CDR1 is LNHDA, CDR2 SQIVND (reference sequence). Here the CDR3 reads CASSIWGREELETQYF. CDR3 sequence (DNA): TGTGCCAGTAGTATTTGGGGTCGAGAGGAGCTAGAGACCCAGTACTTC.

This clonotype was seen many times. This chain connects TRBV6-2 or TRBV6-3 to TRBJ1-5, with TRBD1 matching over 8 bases. V shed 7 bases, J shed 5 bases, and the junction held 10 bases outside the gene matches. There are 15 residues in the CDR3. Germline lookup yields CDR1 MNHEY and CDR2 SVGEGT. CDR3 protein: CASTQRGQGDQPQHF. Written as DNA, the CDR3 is TGTGCCAGCACCCAACGTGGACAGGGTGATCAGCCCCAGCATTTT.

The chain joins TRBV13 to TRBJ2-5; 7 positions match TRBD2. This CDR3 region has 16 residues. CDR1 PRHDT and CDR2 FYEKMQ come from the germline V gene (reference sequence). The J segment lost 0 bases and the V segment lost 3 bases, leaving 7 bases of the junction unmatched. In DNA, the CDR3 is TGTGCCAGCAGCTTGCATGAAGCGGGGAACCAAGAGACCCAGTACTTC. It translates to CASSLHEAGNQETQYF.

This clonotype has ten or more counts. The rearrangement uses TRBV6-2 or TRBV6-3 and TRBJ2-7, with TRBD2 as a possible D gene (6 bases). CDR3 length equals 14 residues. Germline values: CDR1 MNHEY, CDR2 SVGEGT. V was shortened by 1 base and J by 2 bases, with 9 bases between the two germline ends. Written as DNA, the CDR3 is TGTGCCAGCAGTTACTTGGAGGGACCCTACGAGCAGTACTTC. Its protein is CASSYLEGPYEQYF.

Regarding this clonotype: The junction departs from the called germline gene at one end, perhaps through a read error. The chain combines TRBV11-1 with TRBJ2-7; 12 bases map to TRBD2. This CDR3 spans 16 amino acids. From germline, CDR1 is SGHAT and CDR2 FQDESV (reference sequence). The CDR3 region has the DNA TGTGCCACCAGCCCTGGGACTAGCGGGCCATCCTACGAGCAGTACTTC. Translating it yields CATSPGTSGPSYEQYF. The full variable domain, completed using reference TRBV11-1 and TRBJ2-7, is EAEVAQSPRYKITEKSQAVAFWCDPISGHATLYWYRQILGQGPELLVQFQDESVVDDSQLPKDRFSAERLKGVDSTLKIQPAELGDSAMYLCATSPGTSGPSYEQYFGPGTRLTVT.

This clonotype was observed once. The J gene is TRBJ1-1, the V gene TRBV6-1; D unresolved. Trimming removed 10 bases at V and 3 bases at J, with 9 bases between. CDR1 and CDR2 (germline): MNHNS, SASEGT. The CDR3 sequence is 11 residues long. CDR3 loop: CATQMDTEAFF. The DNA of the CDR3 is TGTGCCACCCAGATGGACACTGAAGCTTTCTTT.

There are many counts of this clonotype. The chain recombines TRBV6-1 with TRBJ2-2; 10 bases map to TRBD2. J gave up 3 bases and V 8 bases, and 6 bases lay outside the gene matches. Germline-derived CDR1 and CDR2 are MNHNS and SASEGT. The CDR3 sequence is 15 residues long. This chain's CDR3 is CASELAGLHTGELFF. The CDR3 DNA reads as TGTGCCAGCGAACTAGCGGGACTTCACACCGGGGAGCTGTTTTTT.

The chain is built from TRBV10-3 and TRBJ1-1, with 8 bases aligning to TRBD1. The ends lost 10 bases at V and 4 bases at J; junction bases unmatched: 11. The CDR3 consists of 14 residues. Germline V CDR1 and CDR2: ENHRY, SYGVKD. CDR3 sequence: CATLPGQERTEAFF. The CDR3 DNA reads as TGTGCCACGCTGCCGGGACAGGAACGCACTGAAGCTTTCTTT.

The chain joins TRBV29-1 to TRBJ2-5, with 8 bases lining up with TRBD1. Germline trimming cut 2 bases from V and 8 bases from J; bases unmatched to any gene: 16. Germline-derived CDR1 and CDR2 are SQVTM and ANQGSEA. The CDR3 is made up of 16 amino acids. The CDR3 protein is CSVEFGRGRPGGTQYF. In nucleotides, the CDR3 is TGCAGCGTTGAATTCGGCAGGGGGCGTCCCGGAGGAACCCAGTACTTC.

This clonotype showed up many times. The V call is TRBV2, the J call TRBJ1-2; 9 nucleotides agree with TRBD1. Germline V gene data show CDR1 as SNHLY and CDR2 as FYNNEI. The CDR3 is 14 residues long. V trimming: 6 bases; J trimming: 2 bases; junction bases outside the gene matches: 4. The CDR3 DNA sequence: TGTGCCAGCAGAAAGGGACAGGGAAACTATGGCTACACCTTC. Protein: CASRKGQGNYGYTF. The full variable domain, in which reference TRBV2 and TRBJ1-2 provide the parts outside the CDR3, is EPEVTQTPSHQVTQMGQEVILRCVPISNHLYFYWYRQILGQKVEFLVSFYNNEISEKSEIFDDQFSVERPDGSNFTLKIRSTKLEDSAMYFCASRKGQGNYGYTFGSGTRLTVV.

V usage is TRBV12-3 or TRBV12-4 and J usage is TRBJ2-7; D not certain. The CDR3 consists of 12 residues. Trimming cost V 5 bases and J 4 bases, with 9 bases left between them. DNA for the CDR3: TGTGCCAGCAGTATGCTTGGGTACGAGCAGTACTTC. Translation: CASSMLGYEQYF.

The J gene is TRBJ1-2, the V gene TRBV19, with no clear D. This CDR3 is 14 amino acids long. The germline V and J ends were trimmed by 11 bases and 4 bases, with 20 bases remaining between them. Germline CDR1 LNHDA, CDR2 SQIVND (reference sequence). CDR3 in amino acids: CASVVRGGSYGYTF. The CDR3 nucleotides are TGTGCCTCTGTAGTGCGGGGAGGCTCCTATGGCTACACCTTC.

This clonotype has ten or more counts. One junction end disagrees with the germline gene, perhaps due to a read error. The chain is built from TRBV12-3 or TRBV12-4 and TRBJ1-3; D is perhaps TRBD1 (6 bases). The CDR3 has 14 amino acids. CDR3 in amino acids: CASSYRVRGSTIYF. The DNA for the CDR3 is TGTGCCAGCAGTTACAGGGTACGCGGAAGCACCATATATTTT.

This clonotype was detected only a few times. V and J are TRBV5-4 and TRBJ2-7, with TRBD1 identical over 8 bases. Germline CDR1 is SGHNT and CDR2 is YYREEE (reference sequence). CDR3 length: 16 residues. Trimming at V came to 2 bases and at J to 5 bases, leaving 12 bases not matched to a gene. CDR3 protein: CASSLESGGRRDEQYF. In DNA form, the CDR3 reads TGTGCCAGCAGCTTAGAGTCAGGGGGCCGAAGGGACGAGCAGTACTTC.

This clonotype was seen repeatedly, ten times or more. The V and J genes are TRBV29-1 and TRBJ2-7; D might be TRBD1 (6 bases). Trimming took off 7 bases at V and 3 bases at J, with 13 bases between the two ends. CDR1 and CDR2 (germline): SQVTM, ANQGSEA. The CDR3 has 12 residues. CDR3 DNA sequence: TGCAGCGGTACCACAGGGTACTACGAGCAGTACTTC. Its protein product is CSGTTGYYEQYF.

This clonotype was counted ten times or more. The gene calls are TRBV4-3 and TRBJ1-1; 9 bases agree with TRBD1. Germline CDR1 and CDR2: LGHNA and YSLEER. The CDR3 is 15 residues long. V dropped 2 bases and J dropped 4; count of bases not matched to a gene: 5. CDR3 residues: CASSQRGQGITEAFF. The DNA for the CDR3 is TGCGCCAGCAGCCAACGCGGACAGGGGATCACTGAAGCTTTCTTT.

The chain carries TRBV7-2 and TRBJ2-5, with 7 bases matching TRBD2. Germline CDR1 and CDR2: SGHTA and FQGNSA. This CDR3 comprises 18 residues. V was clipped by 0 bases and J by 2 bases; unmatched bases: 12. The DNA for the CDR3 is TGTGCCAGCAGCTTAGCCACCTTTACTAGCGACCGACAAGAGACCCAGTACTTC. This sequence encodes CASSLATFTSDRQETQYF.

This clonotype was seen many times. J is TRBJ1-5 and V is TRBV20-1; D call uncertain. The V gene lost 1 base and the J gene lost 5 bases, with 9 bases spanning the gap. The CDR3 has 13 amino acids. Germline V CDR1 and CDR2: DFQATT, SNEGSKA (reference sequence). This CDR3 is CSARASGYQPQHF. The CDR3 region has the DNA TGCAGTGCTAGAGCATCAGGCTATCAGCCCCAGCATTTT.